These 21 T cell receptor beta chains were all obtained from the same sample, sequenced in a study of blood T cell repertoires in COVID-19. Only in-frame clones appear in the TCRdb table, and some are missing; sequencing was by immunoSEQ multiplex PCR. The table lists 65,000 to 85,000 clones, 75% to 90% of them singletons. Material: peripheral blood. The receptors were sampled from a man at least 80 years old with COVID-19, enrolled during active disease.

The CDR3 region has the DNA TGTGCCAGCAGCTTAGAGCAAGTTGGAAACACCATATATTTT. It yields the protein CASSLEQVGNTIYF. This sequence joins TRBV7-2 and TRBJ1-3; no firm D call. Trimming shortened V by 1 base and J by 3 bases, and 7 bases separated the two germline ends. In germline, CDR1 is SGHTA, CDR2 FQGNSA. This CDR3 is 14 amino acids long.

The genes are TRBV12-3 or TRBV12-4 and TRBJ1-1; TRBD1 is a possible D gene (6 bases). This CDR3 has 13 residues. The germline V and J ends were trimmed by 4 bases and 1 base, with 7 bases remaining between them. The CDR3 DNA sequence: TGTGCCAGCAGTTCAGGGGAGAACACTGAAGCTTTCTTT. Translated, it gives CASSSGENTEAFF.

The chain uses TRBV7-9 and TRBJ1-1; 9 positions agree with TRBD1. Germline CDR1 SEHNR, CDR2 FQNEAQ (reference sequence). J was trimmed by 5 bases and V by 2 bases; bases with no gene match: 6. The CDR3 extends over 15 amino acids. The CDR3 nucleotides read TGTGCCAGCAGCTTACTCACAGGGGGCATTACTGAAGCTTTCTTT. Translating gives CASSLLTGGITEAFF.

V usage is TRBV7-9 and J usage is TRBJ1-4; the match to TRBD1 covers 9 bases. The germline V gene encodes CDR1 SEHNR and CDR2 FQNEAQ (reference sequence). The J segment lost 8 bases and the V segment lost 3 bases, leaving 7 bases of the junction unmatched. The CDR3 is made up of 15 amino acids. CDR3 bases: TGTGCCAGCAGCTTGGGGGACAGGGTAAACGAAAAACTGTTTTTT. It translates to CASSLGDRVNEKLFF. Variable domain in full (rest from reference TRBV7-9 and TRBJ1-4): DTGVSQNPRHKITKRGQNVTFRCDPISEHNRLYWYRQTLGQGPEFLTYFQNEAQLEKSRLLSDRFSAERPKGSFSTLEIQRTEQGDSAMYLCASSLGDRVNEKLFFGSGTQLSVL.

This clone occurred once. The chain has TRBV6-5 and TRBJ1-1, with 8 positions matching TRBD1. Trimming took 8 bases from V and 4 from J; bases not matched to a gene: 6. The CDR3 totals 13 residues. The V gene's germline CDR1 is MNHEY and CDR2 SVGAGI. Here the CDR3 DNA reads TGTGCCAGCTCCTCGGACAGGGCCACTGAAGCTTTCTTT. The encoded protein is CASSSDRATEAFF.

The rearrangement links TRBV2 to TRBJ1-2; D may be TRBD1 (5 bases). V was clipped by 5 bases and J by 6 bases, with 13 bases between them. The CDR3 totals 13 residues. Per the germline V gene, CDR1 is SNHLY and CDR2 is FYNNEI. The DNA for the CDR3 is TGTGCCAGCAGTTATACTGACAGTCATGGCTACACCTTC. This translates into CASSYTDSHGYTF.

This clone is a singleton in its sample. V usage is TRBV11-2 and J usage is TRBJ2-7; D is possibly TRBD2 (7 bases). There are 15 residues in the CDR3. Trimming removed 5 bases from V and 3 bases from J, with 17 bases in between. CDR1 SGHAT and CDR2 FQNNGV come from the germline V gene. The CDR3 region is CASSLRGGPDYEQYF. DNA of the CDR3: TGTGCCAGCAGCCTTAGGGGGGGGCCGGACTACGAGCAGTACTTC.

CDR3 nucleotides: TGTGCCAGCAGCTCTGGACTAGGAAAGACCCAGTACTTC. Translated, it gives CASSSGLGKTQYF. This chain uses TRBV7-3 with TRBJ2-5; 7 nucleotides agree with TRBD2. V lost 4 bases and J lost 6; bases outside the gene matches: 5. CDR1 is SGHTA and CDR2 is FQGTGA in the germline V gene. The CDR3 loop spans 13 amino acids.

V and J are TRBV15 and TRBJ2-3; no clear D. The germline V gene has CDR1 LNHNV and CDR2 YYDKDF (reference sequence). Between the trimmed V and J ends, which lost 0 bases and 1 base, there was a span of 8 bases. This CDR3 comprises 15 residues. The CDR3 reads CATSRDWQGTDTQYF. CDR3 coding DNA: TGTGCCACCAGCAGAGACTGGCAGGGCACAGATACGCAGTATTTT.

V is TRBV11-2 and J is TRBJ1-2, with TRBD1 identical over 10 bases. The CDR3 sequence is 14 residues long. J was trimmed by 4 bases and V by 5 bases; bases with no gene match: 4. CDR1 is SGHAT, CDR2 FQNNGV, per germline. The CDR3 DNA sequence: TGTGCCAGCAGCCGACAGGGGGCGTTCTATGGCTACACCTTC. Its protein product is CASSRQGAFYGYTF.

This clone was seen once. The chain combines TRBV5-1 with TRBJ1-1, with 8 bases lining up with TRBD1. CDR3 length: 16 residues. V shed 6 bases, J shed 4 bases, and the junction held 14 bases outside the gene matches. Germline CDR1 and CDR2: SGHRS and YFSETQ. CDR3 in amino acids: CASTPRGQGLGTEAFF. CDR3 DNA sequence: TGCGCCAGCACCCCCCGTGGACAGGGATTGGGCACTGAAGCTTTCTTT. Looking up the rest from reference TRBV5-1 and TRBJ1-1 gives the full variable domain: KAGVTQTPRYLIKTRGQQVTLSCSPISGHRSVSWYQQTPGQGLQFLFEYFSETQRNKGNFPGRFSGRQFSNSRSEMNVSTLELGDSALYLCASTPRGQGLGTEAFFGQGTRLTVV.

V is TRBV3-1 (or the pseudogene TRBV3-2) and J is TRBJ1-2, with a weak D call TRBD1 (5 bases). The CDR3 runs 16 residues. Germline values: CDR1 LGHDT, CDR2 YNNKEL (reference sequence). V lost 4 bases, J lost 0 bases, and 15 bases lay in between. CDR3 coding DNA: TGTGCCAGCAGCCGCGGGACTTTAGGGACTAACTATGGCTACACCTTC. This codes for CASSRGTLGTNYGYTF.

This clone was seen only a few times. The chain recombines TRBV6-4 with TRBJ1-2, with unresolved D. This CDR3 spans 13 amino acids. The germline V gene encodes CDR1 MRHNA and CDR2 SNTAGT. The germline V and J ends were trimmed by 6 bases and 2 bases, with 10 bases remaining between them. CDR3 bases: TGTGCCAGCAGCGCAACACTAAACTATGGCTACACCTTC. It specifies CASSATLNYGYTF.

V and J are TRBV7-2 and TRBJ2-1; D gene unclear. This CDR3 spans 12 amino acids. V shed 3 bases and J shed 4 bases, with 4 bases lying between them. In germline, CDR1 is SGHTA, CDR2 FQGNSA. In DNA form, the CDR3 reads TGTGCCAGCAGCTTTCAGTACAATGAGCAGTTCTTC. This codes for CASSFQYNEQFF. The full variable domain, its missing parts supplied by reference TRBV7-2 and TRBJ2-1, is GAGVSQSPSNKVTEKGKDVELRCDPISGHTALYWYRQSLGQGLEFLIYFQGNSAPDKSGLPSDRFSAERTGGSVSTLTIQRTQQEDSAVYLCASSFQYNEQFFGPGTRLTVL.

The V call is TRBV11-3, the J call TRBJ1-5, with D possibly being TRBD1 (6 bases). The CDR3 is made up of 11 amino acids. V lost 8 bases and J 6 bases, leaving 8 bases between the germline ends. In germline, CDR1 is SGHNT, CDR2 YENEEA. This CDR3 is CASGGPQPQHF. CDR3 nucleotides: TGTGCCAGCGGGGGCCCTCAGCCCCAGCATTTT.

This clone showed up just a few times. The chain employs TRBV25-1 and TRBJ1-5; D not certain. The V gene lost 4 bases and the J gene lost 0 bases, with 7 bases spanning the gap. Germline lookup yields CDR1 MGHDK and CDR2 SYGVNS. The CDR3 consists of 14 residues. The CDR3 sequence: CASSVTGSNQPQHF. DNA for the CDR3: TGTGCCAGCAGTGTAACCGGTAGCAATCAGCCCCAGCATTTT.

The chain is built from TRBV6-1 and TRBJ2-1, with D perhaps matching TRBD1 (6 bases). V dropped 0 bases and J dropped 1 base, with 16 bases sitting between them. The germline gives CDR1 MNHNS, CDR2 SASEGT. This CDR3 region has 18 residues. CDR3 sequence (DNA): TGTGCCAGCAGTGAAGCTACAGGGCCTTTGGGTTCCTACAATGAGCAGTTCTTC. As protein: CASSEATGPLGSYNEQFF.

This chain uses TRBV11-3 with TRBJ2-6, with TRBD1 identical over 7 bases. This CDR3 spans 15 amino acids. Trimming removed 6 bases from V and 0 bases from J; junction bases left unmatched: 2. Germline V CDR1 and CDR2: SGHNT, YENEEA. The CDR3, as DNA: TGTGCCAGCAGACAGGGGACCTCTGGGGCCAACGTCCTGACTTTC. Protein sequence: CASRQGTSGANVLTF.

The chain has TRBV29-1 and TRBJ2-7; possible D gene TRBD1, 6 bases. CDR3 size: 12 residues. Germline lookup yields CDR1 SQVTM and CDR2 ANQGSEA. The V end was cut by 5 bases, the J end by 1 base, with 9 bases between. CDR3 DNA: TGCAGCGTTAAAGGACAGTCCTACGAGCAGTACTTC. It translates to CSVKGQSYEQYF.

The chain recombines TRBV20-1 with TRBJ2-5; 7 nucleotides agree with TRBD2. Germline-derived CDR1 and CDR2 are DFQATT and SNEGSKA (reference sequence). The CDR3 is 10 residues long. The CDR3 sequence: CRGGRETQYF. The CDR3 DNA reads TGCAGGGGAGGGAGGGAGACCCAGTACTTC.

This rearrangement joins TRBV5-1 to TRBJ2-4, with D possibly being TRBD2 (5 bases). CDR1 and CDR2 from the germline V gene are SGHRS and YFSETQ. This CDR3 has 13 residues. V was pared by 4 bases and J by 11 bases, with 16 bases between. The CDR3 reads CASSLDGKTFQYF. The DNA for the CDR3 is TGCGCCAGCAGCCTCGACGGGAAAACATTTCAGTACTTC.